The 29 T cell receptor beta chains in this list originate from one sample, sequenced in a study of T-cell reconstitution after alpha-beta-depleted transplantation in children. Library preparation (for TCRbeta) was performed with unique molecular identifiers. From the PCR reads, TCRdb called clonotypes with MiXCR, one entry per CDR3 protein. The table shows about 640,000 distinct CDR3 sequences, with 16% occurring only once. Source: PBMCs from the stem cell graft donor, taken from the stem cell graft. The receptors were gathered from a human donor who donated a stem cell graft to a child with acute myeloid leukemia.

This sequence joins TRBV2 and TRBJ2-5; TRBD2 aligns across 8 bases. Trimming cost V 7 bases and J 4 bases; bases outside gene matches: 5. This CDR3 spans 13 amino acids. CDR1 and CDR2 (germline): SNHLY, FYNNEI. In DNA form, the CDR3 reads TGTGCCAGCAACAGCGGGGGTGGAGAGACCCAGTACTTC. It is translated as CASNSGGGETQYF.

The rearrangement joins TRBV15 to TRBJ2-1; 11 positions match TRBD2. CDR3 length: 18 residues. J gave up 0 bases and V 0 bases, and 4 bases lay outside the gene matches. Germline V gives CDR1 LNHNV, CDR2 YYDKDF (reference sequence). CDR3 nucleotides: TGTGCCACCAGCAGAGATGGCACTAGCGGGAGCTCCTACAATGAGCAGTTCTTC. This sequence encodes CATSRDGTSGSSYNEQFF. Full variable domain (outside the CDR3, taken from reference TRBV15 and TRBJ2-1): DAMVIQNPRYQVTQFGKPVTLSCSQTLNHNVMYWYQQKSSQAPKLLFHYYDKDFNNEADTPDNFQSRRPNTSFCFLDIRSPGLGDTAMYLCATSRDGTSGSSYNEQFFGPGTRLTVL.

This clonotype has a handful of counts. In DNA, the CDR3 is TGTGCCAGCAGCTTAGTTCTAGGGGAATACAATGAGCAGTTCTTC. Its translation is CASSLVLGEYNEQFF. V and J are TRBV7-9 and TRBJ2-1; D possibly corresponds to TRBD1 (5 bases). The germline V and J ends were trimmed by 1 base and 4 bases, with 11 bases remaining between them. The CDR3 contains 15 residues. Germline loops: CDR1 SEHNR, CDR2 FQNEAQ (reference sequence).

This clonotype turned up a few times. This rearrangement joins TRBV27 to TRBJ2-7; 9 nucleotides align to TRBD1. The CDR3 runs to 13 residues. The germline gives CDR1 MNHEY, CDR2 SMNVEV (reference sequence). The ends lost 5 bases at V and 4 bases at J; junction bases unmatched: 3. The CDR3 DNA follows: TGTGCCAGCAGTCGCGGACAGGGGTACGAGCAGTACTTC. Its translation is CASSRGQGYEQYF.

Ten or more counts support this clonotype. J is TRBJ1-1 and V is TRBV15, with D possibly matching TRBD1 (6 bases). The V and J ends lost 7 bases and 0 bases respectively, with 9 bases between them. The germline gives CDR1 LNHNV, CDR2 YYDKDF (reference sequence). The CDR3 loop spans 13 amino acids. The CDR3 DNA follows: TGTGCCACCAAGGGGGACATGAACACTGAAGCTTTCTTT. This encodes CATKGDMNTEAFF.

The chain links TRBV12-3 or TRBV12-4 to TRBJ1-6, with D unclear. The CDR3 runs 16 residues. V dropped 9 bases and J dropped 9 bases, with 24 bases sitting between them. The CDR3 bases are TGTGCCAGTCGTGAGGTGGGCGGAGGTGGGCGTTCACCCCTCCACTTT. Protein sequence: CASREVGGGGRSPLHF.

This clonotype appeared many times. The gene calls are TRBV29-1 and TRBJ2-6; no clear D gene. Germline lookup yields CDR1 SQVTM and CDR2 ANQGSEA. Trimming took 3 bases from V and 1 from J, leaving 13 bases between them. This CDR3 comprises 16 residues. CDR3 in amino acids: CSVDVGFGSGANVLTF. CDR3 DNA: TGCAGCGTTGACGTAGGATTCGGGTCTGGGGCCAACGTCCTGACTTTC.

The gene calls are TRBV5-1 and TRBJ2-3, with D uncertain. The CDR3 spans 15 residues. The germline V and J ends were trimmed by 0 bases and 2 bases, with 10 bases remaining between them. CDR1 and CDR2 from the germline V gene are SGHRS and YFSETQ. CDR3: CASSLAAYNTDTQYF. The CDR3 DNA sequence: TGCGCCAGCAGCTTGGCCGCCTACAACACAGATACGCAGTATTTT.

The chain couples TRBV5-6 to TRBJ2-7; either TRBD1 or TRBD2 may fit D (5 bases each). With 0 bases removed from V and 3 bases from J, the gap between germline ends came to 10 bases. Germline CDR1 is SGHDT and CDR2 is YYEEEE. CDR3 length: 14 residues. CDR3 DNA sequence: TGTGCCAGCAGCTTGGAGGGACGGGGCTACGAGCAGTACTTC. Its translation: CASSLEGRGYEQYF.

This clonotype turned up a few times. The chain links TRBV7-2 to TRBJ1-2; tentatively, D is TRBD1 (5 bases). The CDR3 loop spans 14 amino acids. Trimming left V 7 bases short and J 2 bases short, with 14 bases between. The germline gives CDR1 SGHTA, CDR2 FQGNSA. CDR3 in DNA: TGTGCCAGCATCCAGGGACCGGCAAACTATGGCTACACCTTC. Encoded protein: CASIQGPANYGYTF.

In this sample, this clonotype turned up many times. The chain recombines TRBV29-1 with TRBJ1-3; a possible D gene is TRBD1 (5 bases). Trimming removed 3 bases at V and 2 bases at J, with 11 bases between. Per the germline V gene, CDR1 is SQVTM and CDR2 is ANQGSEA. The CDR3 spans 14 residues. The CDR3 DNA reads as TGCAGCGTTGAGAAGAGGGGCCCTGGAAACACCATATATTTT. The encoded protein is CSVEKRGPGNTIYF.

This clonotype came up a few times. J is TRBJ2-1 and V is TRBV5-1; D is perhaps TRBD2 (6 bases). CDR1 and CDR2 from the germline V gene are SGHRS and YFSETQ. CDR3 length: 14 amino acids. Trimming left V 0 bases short and J 9 bases short, with 13 bases between. The CDR3 coding sequence is TGCGCCAGCAGCTTGGCCGGGACTCTGGGTGAGCAGTTCTTC. Protein sequence: CASSLAGTLGEQFF. The full variable domain, in which reference TRBV5-1 and TRBJ2-1 provide the parts outside the CDR3, is KAGVTQTPRYLIKTRGQQVTLSCSPISGHRSVSWYQQTPGQGLQFLFEYFSETQRNKGNFPGRFSGRQFSNSRSEMNVSTLELGDSALYLCASSLAGTLGEQFFGPGTRLTVL.

The chain links TRBV6-6 to TRBJ2-7; TRBD1 matches 9 bases. The germline V gene has CDR1 MNHNY and CDR2 SVGAGI (reference sequence). Unmatched junction bases numbered 4, after V lost 6 bases and J lost 4 bases. The CDR3 runs 13 residues. Here the CDR3 DNA reads TGTGCCAGCAGCCGGGACAGGGTATACGAGCAGTACGTC. It specifies CASSRDRVYEQYV.

As for this clonotype: Germline and junction disagree at one end, which may indicate a read error. The chain is built from TRBV4-2 and TRBJ2-2; no clear D. Looked up from germline, CDR1 is LGHNA and CDR2 is YNFKEQ. The CDR3 runs to 15 residues. This chain's CDR3 is CAISPGLANTGELFF. CDR3 sequence (DNA): TGTGCCATCAGCCCTGGGCTGGCGAACACCGGGGAGCTGTTTTTT.

This clonotype occurred a few times. The V call is TRBV5-1, the J call TRBJ2-3; possible D gene TRBD1, 5 bases. Trimming stripped 0 bases from V and 13 bases from J, with 9 bases between. Germline V CDR1 and CDR2: SGHRS, YFSETQ. This CDR3 is 11 amino acids long. The CDR3 nucleotides are TGCGCCAGCAGCTTGGGGGCAGGGAAGTATTTT. The encoded protein is CASSLGAGKYF.

This clonotype was counted between two and nine times. V usage is TRBV11-2 and J usage is TRBJ1-1; the D is unclear. With 1 base removed from V and 5 bases from J, the gap between germline ends came to 8 bases. Per the germline V gene, CDR1 is SGHAT and CDR2 is FQNNGV. CDR3 size: 13 residues. The CDR3 DNA follows: TGTGCCAGCAGCTTAGCAAGGGAAACTGAAGCTTTCTTT. Protein product: CASSLARETEAFF. The variable domain in full, completed from reference TRBV11-2 and TRBJ1-1, reads EAGVAQSPRYKIIEKRQSVAFWCNPISGHATLYWYQQILGQGPKLLIQFQNNGVVDDSQLPKDRFSAERLKGVDSTLKIQPAKLEDSAVYLCASSLARETEAFFGQGTRLTVV.

In this sample, this clonotype turned up a few times. V usage is TRBV10-1 and J usage is TRBJ2-5, with D unclear. This CDR3 is built from 13 residues. V was clipped by 3 bases and J by 4 bases, with 9 bases between them. Germline CDR1 WNHNN, CDR2 SYGVQD (reference sequence). The CDR3 spells CASSDFTGETQYF. CDR3 sequence (DNA): TGCGCCAGCAGTGACTTCACTGGAGAGACCCAGTACTTC.

The chain has TRBV5-1 and TRBJ1-2, with no clear D. Germline CDR1 SGHRS, CDR2 YFSETQ. This CDR3 region has 16 residues. With 0 bases removed from V and 2 bases from J, the gap between germline ends came to 14 bases. The CDR3 DNA reads TGCGCCAGCAGCTTGGACCCTAGAAGAGCCAACTATGGCTACACCTTC. Its translation: CASSLDPRRANYGYTF.

The sample holds many counts of this clonotype. The CDR3: CASRGSGYGYTF. DNA of the CDR3: TGTGCCAGCAGAGGCAGCGGCTATGGCTACACCTTC. This rearrangement joins TRBV7-2 to TRBJ1-2; D uncertain. The germline V gene has CDR1 SGHTA and CDR2 FQGNSA. Trimming pared 6 bases from V and 4 bases from J, leaving 9 bases between. The CDR3 totals 12 residues.

The chain is built from TRBV20-1 and TRBJ1-2; 8 positions match TRBD1. The CDR3 covers 15 residues. V shed 1 base, J shed 1 base, and the junction held 5 bases outside the gene matches. Germline values: CDR1 DFQATT, CDR2 SNEGSKA (reference sequence). Here the CDR3 DNA reads TGCAGTGCTAGAGCCGGGACAGGAATTAACTATGGCTACACCTTC. Its translation: CSARAGTGINYGYTF.

This clonotype was counted a few times. The gene calls are TRBV7-9 and TRBJ2-7; 7 bases agree with TRBD2. Germline V gene sequence: CDR1 SEHNR, CDR2 FQNEAQ (reference sequence). There are 14 residues in the CDR3. V shed 0 bases, J shed 12 bases, and the junction held 11 bases outside the gene matches. The CDR3: CASSLALRGDPVYF. DNA for the CDR3: TGTGCCAGCAGCTTAGCGTTACGGGGGGATCCCGTGTACTTC.

This clonotype was picked up a small number of times. CDR3 amino acids: CASSILGQSRRETQYF. CDR3 DNA sequence: TGTGCCAGCAGCATACTAGGACAAAGCCGGCGAGAGACCCAGTACTTC. The J gene is TRBJ2-5, the V gene TRBV12-3 or TRBV12-4, with D perhaps given as TRBD1 or TRBD2 (5 bases each). The CDR3 covers 16 residues. Trimming stripped 6 bases from V and 4 bases from J, with 21 bases between.

V is TRBV3-1 and J is TRBJ1-4; possible D gene TRBD1, 5 bases. V lost 0 bases and J lost 8, with 13 bases in between. The CDR3 extends over 15 amino acids. Germline loops: CDR1 LGHDT, CDR2 YNNKEL (reference sequence). The DNA of the CDR3 is TGTGCCAGCAGCCAAGATGGGGGACCTCAAGAAAAACTGTTTTTT. The encoded protein is CASSQDGGPQEKLFF.

This clonotype was seen at least ten times. CDR3: CASSYGASSGEQFF. In DNA form, the CDR3 reads TGTGCCAGCAGTTACGGGGCCTCCTCCGGTGAGCAGTTCTTC. The gene calls are TRBV6-5 and TRBJ2-1; D perhaps matches TRBD1 (5 bases). The CDR3 sequence is 14 residues long. Germline V lookup: CDR1 MNHEY, CDR2 SVGAGI. Between the trimmed V and J ends, which lost 2 bases and 9 bases, there was a span of 14 bases.

The V call is TRBV7-8, the J call TRBJ2-1; weak D call: TRBD2 (6 bases). V gave up 1 base and J gave up 4 bases, with 11 bases separating them. CDR3 length: 15 residues. The germline V gene encodes CDR1 SGHVS and CDR2 FQNEAQ. The CDR3 DNA sequence: TGTGCCAGCAGCTTAGGGGTAGCGGAATACAATGAGCAGTTCTTC. Amino acid sequence: CASSLGVAEYNEQFF.

This clonotype was seen ten or more times. The chain links TRBV4-2 to TRBJ2-2; D remains unclear. CDR1 and CDR2 (germline): LGHNA, YNFKEQ. The CDR3 has 16 amino acids. Trimming pared 0 bases from V and 3 bases from J, leaving 11 bases between. In nucleotides, the CDR3 is TGTGCCAGCAGCCAAGAGGCCGGGTGGGACACCGGGGAGCTGTTTTTT. It codes for CASSQEAGWDTGELFF.

A word on this clonotype: One end of the junction is discordant with germline, which a read error may explain. This chain links TRBV5-1 with TRBJ2-3, with 12 nucleotides matching TRBD2. Germline V CDR1 and CDR2: SGHRS, YFSETQ. CDR3 length: 16 residues. CDR3 DNA sequence: TGCGCCAGCAGCTTGGAACTAGCGGGGGGCACAAATACGCAGTATTTT. Protein sequence: CASSLELAGGTNTQYF. Full variable domain (remainder filled in from reference TRBV5-1 and TRBJ2-3): KAGVTQTPRYLIKTRGQQVTLSCSPISGHRSVSWYQQTPGQGLQFLFEYFSETQRNKGNFPGRFSGRQFSNSRSEMNVSTLELGDSALYLCASSLELAGGTNTQYFGPGTRLTVL.

This clonotype was counted only a few times. The chain carries TRBV10-3 and TRBJ2-1, with a possible D match to TRBD1 (7 bases). This CDR3 is 16 amino acids long. Germline V gene lookup returns CDR1 ENHRY and CDR2 SYGVKD. V was shortened by 6 bases and J by 0 bases, with 15 bases between the two germline ends. CDR3 DNA: TGTGCCATCAGAGATTCCCAGGGGGGCTCCTACAATGAGCAGTTCTTC. It encodes CAIRDSQGGSYNEQFF.

The CDR3 bases are TGTGCCAGCTCACCCGGGGACGGTATCTACGAGCAGTACTTC. Translating gives CASSPGDGIYEQYF. J is TRBJ2-7 and V is TRBV18, with D perhaps given as TRBD1 or TRBD2 (5 bases each). Germline lookup yields CDR1 KGHSH and CDR2 LQKENI. Trimming removed 3 bases from V and 3 bases from J, with 12 bases in between. This CDR3 has 14 residues.